This T cell receptor (beta chain) was found in a study of cytomegalovirus exposure and HLA in healthy donors. Study-wide results and caveats: Trimming of TCR beta V- and J-genes showed a link, identified in a later analysis, to a missense DCLRE1C variant. Specificity for CMV antigens was confirmed in vitro for a few of the CMV-associated chains. Most CMV-associated TCR beta chains appeared HLA-restricted in a later analysis. Associated with cytomegalovirus, according to the listing, were fewer than 200 TCR beta chains.

This PCR relied on a set of 60 Vbeta primers and 13 Jbeta primers. Clones were sequenced by immunoSEQ multiplex PCR, and TCRdb holds only the in-frame ones, with some missing. The sample consists of roughly 180,000 clones, around 75% of them appearing once. Germline CDR1 and CDR2: SGHDT and YYEEEE. V shed 4 bases and J shed 8 bases, with 18 bases lying between them. This CDR3 has 14 amino acids. Note on this clone: Its cognate antigen is unknown.

The rearrangement links TRBV5-6 to TRBJ1-2; D is possibly TRBD1 (6 bases). Sequencing input: PBMCs. The clonotype was recovered from a male donor in good health and CMV-seronegative. The CDR3 loop reads CASSTGTAGHGYTF. The CDR3 DNA reads TGTGCCAGCAGCACAGGGACCGCCGGCCACGGCTACACCTTC.